The next 29 T cell receptor beta chains were all read from a single sample in a study of cytomegalovirus exposure and HLA in healthy donors. The PCR ran on 60 Vbeta and 13 Jbeta primers. TCRdb keeps only in-frame clones here, not all; method: immunoSEQ multiplex PCR. Its clone listing holds approximately 110,000 clones. Material for sequencing was PBMCs. The receptors were sampled from a man between 25 and 39 years old in good health and CMV-seronegative.

V gene TRBV5-4 combines with J gene TRBJ2-5; D ambiguous. V gave up 0 bases and J gave up 2 bases, with 8 bases separating them. Per the germline V gene, CDR1 is SGHNT and CDR2 is YYREEE (reference sequence). The CDR3 extends over 14 amino acids. CDR3 bases: TGTGCCAGCAGCTTGGAACCTAGTCAAGAGACCCAGTACTTC. This encodes CASSLEPSQETQYF.

V usage is TRBV7-8 and J usage is TRBJ2-7; tentative D call: TRBD2 (7 bases). The CDR3 contains 16 residues. V was trimmed by 5 bases and J by 3 bases, leaving 20 bases between them. Looked up from germline, CDR1 is SGHVS and CDR2 is FQNEAQ. The CDR3 loop is CASSPGGGTLGYEQYF. In DNA, the CDR3 is TGTGCCAGCAGCCCGGGGGGCGGGACGTTAGGCTACGAGCAGTACTTC.

The rearrangement links TRBV4-3 to TRBJ2-7; tentative D call: TRBD2 (5 bases). The V gene's germline CDR1 is LGHNA and CDR2 YSLEER. The V and J ends lost 0 bases and 0 bases respectively, with 6 bases between them. This CDR3 region has 14 residues. CDR3 bases: TGCGCCAGCAGCCAAGATGGGAGCTCCTACGAGCAGTACTTC. It yields the protein CASSQDGSSYEQYF.

V and J are TRBV28 and TRBJ2-5; the match to TRBD1 covers 7 bases. Germline V gene data show CDR1 as MDHEN and CDR2 as SYDVKM. V lost 3 bases, J lost 11 bases, and 9 bases stayed unmatched. This CDR3 has 13 residues. The CDR3 here is CASSFRTGGEQYF. CDR3 DNA: TGTGCCAGCAGTTTTCGGACAGGCGGAGAGCAGTACTTC.

The rearrangement links TRBV19 to TRBJ1-1; possible D gene TRBD1, 5 bases. This CDR3 has 14 amino acids. Trimming took 3 bases from V and 6 from J, leaving 14 bases between them. Looked up from germline, CDR1 is LNHDA and CDR2 is SQIVND (reference sequence). The DNA for the CDR3 is TGTGCCAGTAGTATTCTGAGGACACCACCTGAAGCTTTCTTT. Residues: CASSILRTPPEAFF.

Worth noting for this clone: This sample includes further DNA sequences coding for the same CDR3. In DNA form, the CDR3 reads TGCAGCGTTGAAGATCAGGGGACCCAGTACTTC. This encodes CSVEDQGTQYF. The gene calls are TRBV29-1 and TRBJ2-5; perhaps TRBD1 as D (5 bases). Trimming removed 0 bases at V and 7 bases at J, with 6 bases between. The CDR3 totals 11 residues. Per the germline V gene, CDR1 is SQVTM and CDR2 is ANQGSEA. The whole variable domain, filled in from reference TRBV29-1 and TRBJ2-5, reads SAVISQKPSRDICQRGTSLTIQCQVDSQVTMMFWYRQQPGQSLTLIATANQGSEATYESGFVIDKFPISRPNLTFSTLTVSNMSPEDSSIYLCSVEDQGTQYFGPGTRLLVL.

The chain links TRBV11-3 to TRBJ2-2; 14 nucleotides match TRBD2. The CDR3 runs to 18 residues. Germline V gene lookup returns CDR1 SGHNT and CDR2 YENEEA. V lost 5 bases, J lost 5 bases, and 10 bases stayed unmatched. The CDR3 reads CASSARPGTSGSTGELFF. The CDR3 coding sequence is TGTGCCAGCAGCGCCAGACCCGGGACTAGCGGGAGTACCGGGGAGCTGTTTTTT.

CDR3 residues: CASSLNQAYEQYF. The CDR3 nucleotides read TGTGCCAGCAGTCTTAACCAGGCCTACGAGCAGTACTTC. V and J are TRBV6-1 and TRBJ2-7; D not resolved. The CDR3 consists of 13 residues. The V end lost 5 bases, the J end lost 2 bases, and 10 bases lay between the germline ends. Germline V lookup: CDR1 MNHNS, CDR2 SASEGT.

The V call is TRBV28, the J call TRBJ2-7, with 9 bases that match TRBD1. Germline loops: CDR1 MDHEN, CDR2 SYDVKM. Trimming at V came to 8 bases and at J to 3 bases, leaving 11 bases not matched to a gene. The CDR3 runs 15 residues. The DNA of the CDR3 is TGTGCCAGCCAAAGGGGAGGGGACAGGGTCTACGAGCAGTACTTC. Amino acids: CASQRGGDRVYEQYF. Looking up the rest from reference TRBV28 and TRBJ2-7 gives the full variable domain: DVKVTQSSRYLVKRTGEKVFLECVQDMDHENMFWYRQDPGLGLRLIYFSYDVKMKEKGDIPEGYSVSREKKERFSLILESASTNQTSMYLCASQRGGDRVYEQYFGPGTRLTVT.

The rearrangement uses TRBV30 and TRBJ2-2; D is perhaps TRBD2 (5 bases). Trimming took 4 bases from V and 0 from J, leaving 9 bases between them. CDR1 is GTSNPN and CDR2 is SVGIG in the germline V gene (reference sequence). The CDR3 sequence is 14 residues long. The CDR3 coding sequence is TGTGCCTGGATTGAGGGAACGAACACCGGGGAGCTGTTTTTT. Translation: CAWIEGTNTGELFF.

The gene calls are TRBV18 and TRBJ2-1; D is perhaps TRBD2 (5 bases). V shed 2 bases and J shed 9 bases, with 17 bases lying between them. Germline values: CDR1 KGHSH, CDR2 LQKENI. This CDR3 is built from 15 residues. The CDR3 loop is CASSPERDGRSEQFF. Written as DNA, the CDR3 is TGTGCCAGCTCACCAGAGAGGGATGGCAGGAGTGAGCAGTTCTTC.

CDR3 amino acids: CASSLGGMQGMDEQFF. The CDR3 DNA is TGTGCCAGCAGCTTAGGCGGTATGCAGGGAATGGATGAGCAGTTCTTC. The chain combines TRBV7-2 with TRBJ2-1; maybe TRBD1 (5 bases). The CDR3 totals 16 residues. Per the germline V gene, CDR1 is SGHTA and CDR2 is FQGNSA. V shed 1 base and J shed 8 bases, with 18 bases lying between them.

J is TRBJ2-1 and V is TRBV7-6, with 10 bases matching TRBD1. V gave up 5 bases and J gave up 8 bases; unmatched junction bases: 9. CDR1 is SGHVS, CDR2 FNYEAQ, per germline. The CDR3 spans 15 residues. The CDR3 sequence is CASSPGTGERDEQFF. Here the CDR3 DNA reads TGTGCCAGCAGCCCCGGGACAGGGGAAAGGGATGAGCAGTTCTTC.

The genes are TRBV27 and TRBJ1-2; 7 nucleotides line up with TRBD1. V trimming: 0 bases; J trimming: 8 bases; junction bases outside the gene matches: 9. The CDR3 length is 15 residues. The V gene's germline CDR1 is MNHEY and CDR2 SMNVEV (reference sequence). CDR3 loop: CASSLSLGQVYGYTF. The CDR3 DNA reads as TGTGCCAGCAGTTTATCCCTCGGACAGGTATACGGCTACACCTTC.

The chain links TRBV7-3 to TRBJ2-5, with no clear D. V was shortened by 5 bases and J by 6 bases, with 16 bases between the two germline ends. This CDR3 has 14 residues. Per the germline V gene, CDR1 is SGHTA and CDR2 is FQGTGA. CDR3 in amino acids: CASSPALALKTQYF. The CDR3 DNA sequence: TGTGCCAGCAGCCCCGCTTTAGCCCTGAAGACCCAGTACTTC. The whole variable domain, remainder taken from reference TRBV7-3 and TRBJ2-5, is GAGVSQTPSNKVTEKGKYVELRCDPISGHTALYWYRQSLGQGPEFLIYFQGTGAADDSGLPNDRFFAVRPEGSVSTLKIQRTERGDSAVYLCASSPALALKTQYFGPGTRLLVL.

The chain uses TRBV5-1 and TRBJ1-1; maybe TRBD1 (6 bases). V lost 6 bases to trimming and J lost 4 bases, with 22 bases between them. There are 16 residues in the CDR3. The germline V gene encodes CDR1 SGHRS and CDR2 YFSETQ. CDR3 sequence reads: CASTIITGSVGTEAFF. CDR3 bases: TGCGCCAGCACCATTATAACAGGGTCTGTGGGCACTGAAGCTTTCTTT.

J is TRBJ1-1 and V is TRBV2; possibly TRBD1 for D (5 bases). The V gene lost 9 bases and the J gene lost 1 base, with 18 bases spanning the gap. This CDR3 contains 15 residues. Germline CDR1 SNHLY, CDR2 FYNNEI. This chain's CDR3 is CARGSTGTPNTEAFF. In DNA form, the CDR3 reads TGTGCCAGAGGAAGTACAGGAACACCGAACACTGAAGCTTTCTTT.

The V call is TRBV6-6, the J call TRBJ1-2, with D unclear. Germline assignment: CDR1 MNHNY and CDR2 SVGAGI (reference sequence). Trimming pared 11 bases from V and 4 bases from J, leaving 17 bases between. The CDR3 is 13 amino acids. The CDR3 loop is CALGGQPTYGYTF. The CDR3 coding sequence is TGTGCCCTGGGAGGGCAGCCGACCTATGGCTACACCTTC.

CDR3 amino acids: CASSFGTGVVGNQPQHF. CDR3 in DNA: TGTGCCAGTAGTTTTGGGACAGGGGTTGTTGGAAATCAGCCCCAGCATTTT. The rearrangement joins TRBV19 to TRBJ1-5; 10 nucleotides match TRBD1. This CDR3 is built from 17 residues. With 5 bases clipped from V and 4 bases from J, the junction kept 11 bases outside the gene matches. Germline CDR1 and CDR2: LNHDA and SQIVND (reference sequence).

This chain joins TRBV28 and TRBJ1-5; 7 bases line up with TRBD1. This CDR3 has 17 amino acids. Losses at the gene ends were 5 bases for V and 1 base for J; bases not matched to a gene: 11. CDR1 and CDR2 from the germline V gene are MDHEN and SYDVKM. The CDR3 sequence: CASSRRVTGKSNQPQHF. The CDR3 region has the DNA TGTGCCAGCAGTCGACGAGTGACAGGGAAAAGCAATCAGCCCCAGCATTTT.

The genes are TRBV4-2 and TRBJ2-4, with 7 nucleotides matching TRBD1. J lost 1 base, V lost 0 bases, and 3 bases had no gene match. CDR3 size: 16 residues. The germline CDR1 and CDR2 sequences are LGHNA and YNFKEQ. The CDR3, as DNA: TGTGCCAGCAGCCAAGAGGGACAGTTGGCCAAAAACATTCAGTACTTC. The encoded protein is CASSQEGQLAKNIQYF.

The chain links TRBV4-1 to TRBJ2-3; 7 bases align to TRBD2. Looked up from germline, CDR1 is MGHRA and CDR2 is YSYEKL. CDR3 length: 16 amino acids. The junction had 7 bases not matched to a gene; V was cut back by 2 bases and J by 2 bases. The CDR3 sequence: CASSQRGDANTDTQYF. CDR3 in DNA: TGCGCCAGCAGCCAACGGGGGGACGCCAACACAGATACGCAGTATTTT.

The CDR3 spells CAIRDLTGASGNTIYF. The CDR3 coding sequence is TGTGCCATCAGGGACTTGACAGGGGCCTCGGGAAACACCATATATTTT. The chain links TRBV10-3 to TRBJ1-3; the match to TRBD1 covers 8 bases. With V trimmed by 6 bases and J by 4 bases, 11 bases remained unmatched. The CDR3 covers 16 residues. Germline loops: CDR1 ENHRY, CDR2 SYGVKD.

V and J are TRBV21-1 and TRBJ1-5. TRBV21-1 is classified as a pseudogene. The CDR3 runs 16 residues. The CDR3 spells CASSKARLGGNQPQHF. CDR3 coding DNA: TGTGCCAGCAGCAAAGCGAGGCTCGGAGGCAATCAGCCCCAGCATTTT.

This chain connects TRBV11-2 to TRBJ2-4; 8 bases are a match to TRBD1. The CDR3 is 16 residues long. CDR1 SGHAT and CDR2 FQNNGV come from the germline V gene. Trimming took 1 base from V and 2 from J; bases not matched to a gene: 4. CDR3 amino acids: CASSLGPGGTKNIQYF. CDR3 DNA: TGTGCCAGCAGCTTAGGTCCAGGGGGCACCAAAAACATTCAGTACTTC. Based on the CDR3 plus reference TRBV11-2 and TRBJ2-4, the full variable domain is EAGVAQSPRYKIIEKRQSVAFWCNPISGHATLYWYQQILGQGPKLLIQFQNNGVVDDSQLPKDRFSAERLKGVDSTLKIQPAKLEDSAVYLCASSLGPGGTKNIQYFGAGTRLSVL.

The chain uses TRBV4-1 and TRBJ2-1; D unclear. The CDR3 is 16 amino acids. Trimming left V 0 bases short and J 3 bases short, with 12 bases between. Germline lookup yields CDR1 MGHRA and CDR2 YSYEKL. Here the CDR3 DNA reads TGCGCCAGCAGCCAAGATGCAGCTGGAGACTACAATGAGCAGTTCTTC. Its protein is CASSQDAAGDYNEQFF.

The chain carries TRBV7-2 and TRBJ2-1, with D possibly matching TRBD2 (5 bases). V shed 1 base and J shed 3 bases, with 10 bases lying between them. Germline CDR1 and CDR2: SGHTA and FQGNSA. The length of the CDR3 is 15 residues. The CDR3 DNA follows: TGTGCCAGCAGCTTAGAACGTGGGAGCTACAATGAGCAGTTCTTC. Translation: CASSLERGSYNEQFF.

The chain employs TRBV11-1 and TRBJ1-1; no clear D gene. This CDR3 has 13 amino acids. Germline lookup yields CDR1 SGHAT and CDR2 FQDESV (reference sequence). The V and J ends lost 5 bases and 6 bases respectively, with 13 bases between them. In DNA form, the CDR3 reads TGTGCCAGCAGCCCTTATTTAAGCGCTGAAGCTTTCTTT. Protein: CASSPYLSAEAFF.

The rearrangement uses TRBV7-9 and TRBJ1-1; possible D gene TRBD1, 5 bases. Germline V lookup: CDR1 SEHNR, CDR2 FQNEAQ (reference sequence). Trimming stripped 5 bases from V and 4 bases from J, with 17 bases between. This CDR3 has 15 amino acids. The CDR3 loop is CASSHVSGTSTEAFF. The CDR3 nucleotides are TGTGCCAGCAGCCATGTGAGCGGGACCTCCACTGAAGCTTTCTTT.